These 19 T cell receptor beta chains were sequenced from one sample in a study of Tregs in tolerant kidney transplant recipients. The table came from immunoSEQ multiplex PCR; TCRdb's copy has only in-frame clones and leaves some out. The sample shows some 110,000 clones, 85% to 95% of them seen only once. The specimen sequenced was CD4+ T cells from blood. The receptors stem from a human donor in good health.

The chain carries TRBV27 and TRBJ2-7; 10 bases map to TRBD1. The germline CDR1 and CDR2 sequences are MNHEY and SMNVEV (reference sequence). The V segment lost 0 bases and the J segment 5 bases; nucleotides outside the gene matches: 7. The length of the CDR3 is 16 residues. The CDR3 DNA follows: TGTGCCAGCAGTTTATCTCCGGGACAGGGGAGGAACGAGCAGTACTTC. Protein sequence: CASSLSPGQGRNEQYF.

The chain has TRBV18 and TRBJ2-1; TRBD1 matches at 10 bases. CDR1 KGHSH and CDR2 LQKENI come from the germline V gene. V was clipped by 5 bases and J by 4 bases; unmatched bases: 11. CDR3 length equals 17 residues. CDR3 region: CASSIPRRDRGYNEQFF. CDR3 coding DNA: TGTGCCAGCTCAATTCCACGTAGGGACAGGGGTTACAATGAGCAGTTCTTC.

The rearrangement uses TRBV6-5 and TRBJ2-6; D ambiguous. This CDR3 spans 15 amino acids. V dropped 6 bases and J dropped 1 base, with 10 bases sitting between them. From germline, CDR1 is MNHEY and CDR2 SVGAGI. CDR3 sequence (DNA): TGTGCCAGCAGACTCGGTGGGTCTGGGGCCAACGTCCTGACTTTC. Amino acid sequence: CASRLGGSGANVLTF.

This chain connects TRBV12-5 to TRBJ1-1; D is unclear. V was cut by 1 base and J by 7 bases, with 4 bases left in between. Germline-derived CDR1 and CDR2 are LGHNT and FRNRAP. This CDR3 spans 11 amino acids. CDR3 loop: CASGLGNEAFF. The CDR3 DNA is TGTGCTAGTGGTTTGGGCAATGAAGCTTTCTTT.

This chain connects TRBV2 to TRBJ1-6; D gene unclear. Trimming removed 0 bases from V and 3 bases from J, with 9 bases in between. Germline V gene lookup returns CDR1 SNHLY and CDR2 FYNNEI. The CDR3 has 16 residues. The CDR3 DNA reads as TGTGCCAGCAGTGAAGCCCCCCGCCACTATAATTCACCCCTCCACTTT. It specifies CASSEAPRHYNSPLHF. Based on the CDR3 plus reference TRBV2 and TRBJ1-6, the full variable domain is EPEVTQTPSHQVTQMGQEVILRCVPISNHLYFYWYRQILGQKVEFLVSFYNNEISEKSEIFDDQFSVERPDGSNFTLKIRSTKLEDSAMYFCASSEAPRHYNSPLHFGNGTRLTVT.

The chain employs TRBV7-6 and TRBJ2-1; the D gene is possibly TRBD2 (6 bases). The CDR3 runs to 16 residues. In germline, CDR1 is SGHVS, CDR2 FNYEAQ. The V end lost 1 base, the J end lost 0 bases, and 10 bases lay between the germline ends. The CDR3 here is CASSLVGGSSYNEQFF. The CDR3 DNA reads TGTGCCAGCAGCTTAGTGGGGGGTAGCTCCTACAATGAGCAGTTCTTC. Full variable domain (rest looked up from reference TRBV7-6 and TRBJ2-1): GAGVSQSPRYKVTKRGQDVALRCDPISGHVSLYWYRQALGQGPEFLTYFNYEAQQDKSGLPNDRFSAERPEGSISTLTIQRTEQRDSAMYRCASSLVGGSSYNEQFFGPGTRLTVL.

This chain uses TRBV18 with TRBJ1-1; no firm D call. CDR1 is KGHSH and CDR2 is LQKENI in the germline V gene. V lost 3 bases, J lost 0 bases, and 8 bases lay in between. The CDR3 is 14 residues long. CDR3 region: CASSPLNMNTEAFF. CDR3 nucleotides: TGTGCCAGCTCACCCCTCAACATGAACACTGAAGCTTTCTTT.

The V call is TRBV7-9, the J call TRBJ2-7, with TRBD1 as a possible D gene (6 bases). The CDR3 covers 17 residues. Deletions cut 5 bases from V and 0 bases from J, with 20 bases between. Germline assignment: CDR1 SEHNR and CDR2 FQNEAQ (reference sequence). The CDR3 coding sequence is TGTGCCAGCAGCCAACCCCGCCGACAGGCGAGCTCCTACGAGCAGTACTTC. Its protein is CASSQPRRQASSYEQYF.

The chain links TRBV7-9 to TRBJ1-4, with TRBD1 matching 9 bases. Trimming cost V 7 bases and J 8 bases; bases outside gene matches: 5. The CDR3 loop spans 13 amino acids. Germline lookup yields CDR1 SEHNR and CDR2 FQNEAQ (reference sequence). CDR3 region: CASTRQGGEKLFF. The DNA for the CDR3 is TGTGCCAGCACCCGACAGGGGGGAGAAAAACTGTTTTTT.

This rearrangement joins TRBV10-3 to TRBJ2-7; 7 nucleotides align to TRBD1. This CDR3 has 15 amino acids. Germline V lookup: CDR1 ENHRY, CDR2 SYGVKD. Trimming cost V 7 bases and J 5 bases; bases outside gene matches: 14. The CDR3 nucleotides are TGTGCCATCACGCCTCTCCCGACAGGGACGAACGAGCAGTACTTC. This encodes CAITPLPTGTNEQYF.

The table lists this clone with a few counts. The chain uses TRBV7-8 and TRBJ2-1; 7 bases are a match to TRBD2. Looked up from germline, CDR1 is SGHVS and CDR2 is FQNEAQ. V shed 3 bases and J 10 bases; nucleotides not matched to a gene: 21. The CDR3 has 18 amino acids. The CDR3 is CASSFLRLLTSGTREQFF. The CDR3, as DNA: TGTGCCAGCAGCTTTCTCCGGTTGTTAACAAGCGGGACTCGCGAGCAGTTCTTC.

In its sample, this clone was seen once. This chain uses TRBV9 with TRBJ2-3; D gene uncertain. The CDR3 extends over 13 amino acids. V lost 3 bases and J 2 bases, leaving 7 bases between the germline ends. The V gene's germline CDR1 is SGDLS and CDR2 YYNGEE. Written as DNA, the CDR3 is TGTGCCAGCAGCGCGTACCCCACAGATACGCAGTATTTT. It specifies CASSAYPTDTQYF.

The V and J genes are TRBV7-9 and TRBJ1-2; the match to TRBD1 covers 9 bases. Germline CDR1 reads SEHNR; CDR2 reads FQNEAQ (reference sequence). The CDR3 covers 15 residues. Trimming took 5 bases from V and 4 from J; bases not matched to a gene: 8. The CDR3 sequence is CASSPDGDRVYGYTF. Written as DNA, the CDR3 is TGTGCCAGCAGCCCCGATGGGGACAGGGTCTATGGCTACACCTTC.

The J gene is TRBJ1-2, the V gene TRBV19; no definite D call. This CDR3 spans 13 amino acids. V gave up 2 bases and J gave up 12 bases, with 16 bases separating them. Germline-derived CDR1 and CDR2 are LNHDA and SQIVND (reference sequence). CDR3 bases: TGTGCCAGTAGTATACGTCCGGGGTCCTGGGACACCTTC. It yields the protein CASSIRPGSWDTF.

This chain joins TRBV2 and TRBJ2-3; D is perhaps TRBD1 (5 bases). The germline V gene has CDR1 SNHLY and CDR2 FYNNEI. CDR3 size: 14 residues. V was trimmed by 5 bases and J by 5 bases, leaving 14 bases between them. The CDR3 DNA is TGTGCCAGCAGTCCCAGGGCAGTGGTAGATACGCAGTATTTT. This sequence encodes CASSPRAVVDTQYF. Combining the CDR3 with reference TRBV2 and TRBJ2-3 gives the whole variable domain EPEVTQTPSHQVTQMGQEVILRCVPISNHLYFYWYRQILGQKVEFLVSFYNNEISEKSEIFDDQFSVERPDGSNFTLKIRSTKLEDSAMYFCASSPRAVVDTQYFGPGTRLTVL.

The CDR3 sequence is CASSDKAYEQYF. The CDR3 DNA sequence: TGTGCCAGCAGTGACAAAGCCTACGAGCAGTACTTC. The V call is TRBV2, the J call TRBJ2-7; D unclear. V dropped 3 bases and J dropped 2 bases, with 5 bases sitting between them. This CDR3 has 12 residues. Germline-derived CDR1 and CDR2 are SNHLY and FYNNEI.

The chain joins TRBV18 to TRBJ2-3; possible D gene TRBD2, 5 bases. Deletions cut 7 bases from V and 4 bases from J, with 9 bases between. CDR1 KGHSH and CDR2 LQKENI come from the germline V gene. The CDR3 covers 12 residues. CDR3 sequence: CASLEASDTQYF. CDR3 nucleotide sequence: TGTGCCAGCTTGGAGGCCTCAGATACGCAGTATTTT.

The chain is built from TRBV4-2 and TRBJ1-2; D unresolved. V was pared by 4 bases and J by 4 bases, with 13 bases between. This CDR3 is 14 amino acids long. Germline-derived CDR1 and CDR2 are LGHNA and YNFKEQ. The CDR3 DNA follows: TGTGCCAGCAGCCCTCTATTACCAACCTATGGCTACACCTTC. Amino acid sequence: CASSPLLPTYGYTF.

The rearrangement links TRBV11-2 to TRBJ2-1, with 8 bases identical to TRBD2. The trim removed 5 bases at V and 1 base at J, leaving 7 bases unmatched. This CDR3 has 16 amino acids. CDR1 is SGHAT and CDR2 is FQNNGV in the germline V gene. CDR3 amino acids: CASSTRLAPSYNEQFF. The CDR3 coding sequence is TGTGCCAGCAGCACTAGACTAGCGCCTTCCTACAATGAGCAGTTCTTC.